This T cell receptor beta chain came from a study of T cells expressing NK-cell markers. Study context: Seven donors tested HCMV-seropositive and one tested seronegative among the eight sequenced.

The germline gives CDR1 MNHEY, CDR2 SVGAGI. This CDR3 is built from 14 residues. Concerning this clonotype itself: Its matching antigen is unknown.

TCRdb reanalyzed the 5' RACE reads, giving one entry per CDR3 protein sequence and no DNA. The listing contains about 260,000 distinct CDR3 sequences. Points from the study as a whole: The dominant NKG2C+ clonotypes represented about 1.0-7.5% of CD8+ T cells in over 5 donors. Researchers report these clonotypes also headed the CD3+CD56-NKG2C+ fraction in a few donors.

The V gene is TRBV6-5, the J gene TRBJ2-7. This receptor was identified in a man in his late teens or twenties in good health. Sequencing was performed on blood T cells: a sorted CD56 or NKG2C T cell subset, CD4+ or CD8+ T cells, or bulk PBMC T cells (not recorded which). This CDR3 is CASSYSRAVIDQYF.